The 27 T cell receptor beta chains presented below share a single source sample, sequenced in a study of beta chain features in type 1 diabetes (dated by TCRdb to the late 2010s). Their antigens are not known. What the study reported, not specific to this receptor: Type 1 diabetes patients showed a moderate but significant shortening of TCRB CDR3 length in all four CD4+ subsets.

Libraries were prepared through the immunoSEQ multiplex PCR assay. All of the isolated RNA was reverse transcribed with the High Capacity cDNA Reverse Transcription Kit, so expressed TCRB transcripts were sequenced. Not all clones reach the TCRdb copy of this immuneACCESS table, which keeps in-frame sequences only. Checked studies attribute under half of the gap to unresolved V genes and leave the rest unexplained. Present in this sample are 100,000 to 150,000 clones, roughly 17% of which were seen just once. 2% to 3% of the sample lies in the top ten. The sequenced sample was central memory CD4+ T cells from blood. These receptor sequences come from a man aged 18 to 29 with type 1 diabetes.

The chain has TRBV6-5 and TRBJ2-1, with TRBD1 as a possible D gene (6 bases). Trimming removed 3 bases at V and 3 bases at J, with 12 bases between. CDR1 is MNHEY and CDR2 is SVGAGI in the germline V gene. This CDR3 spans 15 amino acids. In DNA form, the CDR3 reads TGTGCCAGCAGTTATACAGGGACCCTCTACAATGAGCAGTTCTTC. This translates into CASSYTGTLYNEQFF.

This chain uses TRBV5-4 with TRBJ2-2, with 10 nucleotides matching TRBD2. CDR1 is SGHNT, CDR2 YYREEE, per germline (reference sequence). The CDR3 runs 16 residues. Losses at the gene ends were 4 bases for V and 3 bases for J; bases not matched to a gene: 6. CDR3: CASSPGLASYTGELFF. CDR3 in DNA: TGTGCCAGCAGCCCGGGACTAGCGAGCTACACCGGGGAGCTGTTTTTT.

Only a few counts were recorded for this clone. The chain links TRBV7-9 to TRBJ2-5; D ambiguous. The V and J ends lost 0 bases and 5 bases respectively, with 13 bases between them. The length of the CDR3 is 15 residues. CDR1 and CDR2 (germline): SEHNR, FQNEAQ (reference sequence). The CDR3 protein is CASSLAGSSLETQYF. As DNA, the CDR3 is TGTGCCAGCAGCTTAGCTGGTAGTTCCCTGGAGACCCAGTACTTC.

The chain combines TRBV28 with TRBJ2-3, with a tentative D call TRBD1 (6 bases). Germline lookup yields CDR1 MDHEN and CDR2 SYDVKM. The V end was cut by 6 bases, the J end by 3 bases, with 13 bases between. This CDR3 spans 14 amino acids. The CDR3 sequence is CASRRQAGTDTQYF. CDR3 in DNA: TGTGCCAGCAGGAGACAGGCTGGGACAGATACGCAGTATTTT.

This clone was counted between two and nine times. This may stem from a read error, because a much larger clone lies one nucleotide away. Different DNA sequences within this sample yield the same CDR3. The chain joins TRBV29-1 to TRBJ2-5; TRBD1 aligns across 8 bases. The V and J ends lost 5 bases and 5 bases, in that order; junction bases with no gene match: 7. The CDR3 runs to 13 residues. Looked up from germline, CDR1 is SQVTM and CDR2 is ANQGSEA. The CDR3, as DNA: TGCAGCGTTTGGCAGGGGGCGCGGGAGACCCAGTACTTC. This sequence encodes CSVWQGARETQYF.

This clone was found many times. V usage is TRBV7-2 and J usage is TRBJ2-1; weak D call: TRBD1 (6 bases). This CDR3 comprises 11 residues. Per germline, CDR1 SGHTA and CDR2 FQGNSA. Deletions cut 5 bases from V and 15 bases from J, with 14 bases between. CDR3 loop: CASSQGLPWFF. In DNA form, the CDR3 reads TGTGCCAGCAGCCAGGGGCTGCCTTGGTTCTTC.

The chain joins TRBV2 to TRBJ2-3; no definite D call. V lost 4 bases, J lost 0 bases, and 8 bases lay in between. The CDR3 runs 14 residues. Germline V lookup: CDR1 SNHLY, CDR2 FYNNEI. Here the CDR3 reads CASSARFSTDTQYF. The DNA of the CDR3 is TGTGCCAGCAGTGCCAGATTTAGCACAGATACGCAGTATTTT. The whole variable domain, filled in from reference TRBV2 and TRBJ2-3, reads EPEVTQTPSHQVTQMGQEVILRCVPISNHLYFYWYRQILGQKVEFLVSFYNNEISEKSEIFDDQFSVERPDGSNFTLKIRSTKLEDSAMYFCASSARFSTDTQYFGPGTRLTVL.

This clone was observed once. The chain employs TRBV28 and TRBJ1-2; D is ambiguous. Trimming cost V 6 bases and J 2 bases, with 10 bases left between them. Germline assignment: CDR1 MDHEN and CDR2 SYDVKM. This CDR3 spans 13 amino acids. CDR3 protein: CASRMGGNYGYTF. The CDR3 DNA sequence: TGTGCCAGCAGGATGGGAGGGAACTATGGCTACACCTTC.

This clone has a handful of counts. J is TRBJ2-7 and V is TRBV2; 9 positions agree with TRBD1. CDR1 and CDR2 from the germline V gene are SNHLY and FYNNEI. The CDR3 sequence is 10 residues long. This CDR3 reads CAQGAIEQYF. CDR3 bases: TGTGCACAGGGGGCGATCGAGCAGTACTTC.

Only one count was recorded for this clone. In DNA form, the CDR3 reads TGTGCCAGCAGCTTGTCCTTCGCTCAAGAGACCCAGTACTTC. It specifies CASSLSFAQETQYF. This sequence joins TRBV7-2 and TRBJ2-5; D ambiguous. CDR1 is SGHTA, CDR2 FQGNSA, per germline. V shed 3 bases and J shed 2 bases, with 10 bases lying between them. This CDR3 is built from 14 residues.

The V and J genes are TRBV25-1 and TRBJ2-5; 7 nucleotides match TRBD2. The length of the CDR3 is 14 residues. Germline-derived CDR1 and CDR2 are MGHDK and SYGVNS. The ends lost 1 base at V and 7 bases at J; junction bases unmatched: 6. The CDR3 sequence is CASSESSREGTQYF. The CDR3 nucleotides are TGTGCCAGCAGTGAATCCAGCAGGGAGGGGACCCAGTACTTC.

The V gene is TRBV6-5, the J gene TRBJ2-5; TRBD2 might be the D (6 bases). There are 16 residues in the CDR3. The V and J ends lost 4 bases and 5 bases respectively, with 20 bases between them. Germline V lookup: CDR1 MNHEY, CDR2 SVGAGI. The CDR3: CASSFASGTPGETQYF. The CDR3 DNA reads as TGTGCCAGCAGTTTCGCCTCAGGGACTCCAGGGGAGACCCAGTACTTC.

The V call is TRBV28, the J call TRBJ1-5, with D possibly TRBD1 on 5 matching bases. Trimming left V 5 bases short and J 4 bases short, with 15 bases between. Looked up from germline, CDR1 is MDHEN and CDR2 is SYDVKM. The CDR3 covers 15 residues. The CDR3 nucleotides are TGTGCCAGCAGTACCCCTCAGGGCCGAAATCAGCCCCAGCATTTT. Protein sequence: CASSTPQGRNQPQHF. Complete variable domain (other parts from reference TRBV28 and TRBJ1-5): DVKVTQSSRYLVKRTGEKVFLECVQDMDHENMFWYRQDPGLGLRLIYFSYDVKMKEKGDIPEGYSVSREKKERFSLILESASTNQTSMYLCASSTPQGRNQPQHFGDGTRLSIL.

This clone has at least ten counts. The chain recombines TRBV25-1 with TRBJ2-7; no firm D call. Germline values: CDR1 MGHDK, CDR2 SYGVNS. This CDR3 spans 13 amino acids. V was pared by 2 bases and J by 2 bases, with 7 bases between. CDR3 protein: CASSETVTYEQYF. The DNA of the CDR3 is TGTGCCAGCAGTGAAACAGTGACCTACGAGCAGTACTTC.

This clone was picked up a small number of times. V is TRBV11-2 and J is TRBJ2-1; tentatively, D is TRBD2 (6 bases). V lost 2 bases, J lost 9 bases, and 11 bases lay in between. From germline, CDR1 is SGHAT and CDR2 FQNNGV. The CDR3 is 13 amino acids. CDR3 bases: TGTGCCAGCAGCTTAAACCCCGGGGGTGAGCAGTTCTTC. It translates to CASSLNPGGEQFF.

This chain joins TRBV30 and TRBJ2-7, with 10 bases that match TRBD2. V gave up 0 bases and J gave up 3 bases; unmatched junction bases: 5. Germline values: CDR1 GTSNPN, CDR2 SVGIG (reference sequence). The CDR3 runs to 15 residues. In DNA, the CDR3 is TGTGCCTGGAGTGTACGAGGACTAGCGGTCTACGAGCAGTACTTC. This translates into CAWSVRGLAVYEQYF.

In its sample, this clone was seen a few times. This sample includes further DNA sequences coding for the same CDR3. CDR3 amino acids: CASSLAVTEAFF. The CDR3 nucleotides read TGTGCCAGCAGCTTAGCAGTCACTGAAGCTTTCTTT. The chain is built from TRBV7-9 and TRBJ1-1, with D uncertain. The CDR3 has 12 amino acids. The germline gives CDR1 SEHNR, CDR2 FQNEAQ (reference sequence). V dropped 0 bases and J dropped 4 bases, with 3 bases sitting between them.

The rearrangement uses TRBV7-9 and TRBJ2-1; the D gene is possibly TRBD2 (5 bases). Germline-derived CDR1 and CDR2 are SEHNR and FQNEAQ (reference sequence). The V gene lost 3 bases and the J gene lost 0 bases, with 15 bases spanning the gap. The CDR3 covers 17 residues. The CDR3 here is CASSFSLLVFSYNEQFF. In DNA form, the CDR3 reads TGTGCCAGCAGCTTTAGCCTACTAGTTTTCTCCTACAATGAGCAGTTCTTC.

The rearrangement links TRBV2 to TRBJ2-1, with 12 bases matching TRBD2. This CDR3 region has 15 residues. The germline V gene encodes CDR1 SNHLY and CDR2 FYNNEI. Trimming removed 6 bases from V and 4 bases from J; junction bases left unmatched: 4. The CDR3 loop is CASSPTSGSYNEQFF. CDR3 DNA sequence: TGTGCCAGCAGCCCGACTAGCGGGAGTTACAATGAGCAGTTCTTC.

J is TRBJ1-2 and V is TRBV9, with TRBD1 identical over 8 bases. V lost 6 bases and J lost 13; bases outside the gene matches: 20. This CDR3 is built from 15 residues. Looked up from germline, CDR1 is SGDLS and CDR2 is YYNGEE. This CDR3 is CASTGPQGASLSCTF. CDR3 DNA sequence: TGTGCCAGCACCGGCCCTCAGGGGGCCTCTCTATCGTGCACCTTC.

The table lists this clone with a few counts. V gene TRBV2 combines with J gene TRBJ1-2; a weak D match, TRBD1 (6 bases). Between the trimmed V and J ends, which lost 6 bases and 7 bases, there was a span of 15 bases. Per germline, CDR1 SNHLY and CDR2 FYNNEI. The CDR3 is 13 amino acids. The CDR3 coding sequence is TGTGCCAGCAGGGAGGGGGACACCCCTGGCTACACCTTC. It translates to CASREGDTPGYTF. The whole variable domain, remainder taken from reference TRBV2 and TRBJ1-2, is EPEVTQTPSHQVTQMGQEVILRCVPISNHLYFYWYRQILGQKVEFLVSFYNNEISEKSEIFDDQFSVERPDGSNFTLKIRSTKLEDSAMYFCASREGDTPGYTFGSGTRLTVV.

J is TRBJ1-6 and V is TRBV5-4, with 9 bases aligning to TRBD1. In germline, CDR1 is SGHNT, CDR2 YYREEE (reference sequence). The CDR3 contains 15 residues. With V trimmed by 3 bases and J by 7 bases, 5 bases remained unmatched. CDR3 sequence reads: CASSSDRGENSPLHF. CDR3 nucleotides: TGTGCCAGCAGCTCGGACAGGGGCGAGAATTCACCCCTCCACTTT.

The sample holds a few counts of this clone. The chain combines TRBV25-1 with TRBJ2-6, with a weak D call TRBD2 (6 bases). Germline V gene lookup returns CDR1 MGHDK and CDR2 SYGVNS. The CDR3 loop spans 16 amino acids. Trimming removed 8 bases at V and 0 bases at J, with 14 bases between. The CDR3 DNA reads TGTGCCAGCTGCGCCGCCGGGAGCTCTGGGGCCAACGTCCTGACTTTC. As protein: CASCAAGSSGANVLTF. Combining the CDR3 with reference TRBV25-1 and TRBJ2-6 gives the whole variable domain EADIYQTPRYLVIGTGKKITLECSQTMGHDKMYWYQQDPGMELHLIHYSYGVNSTEKGDLSSESTVSRIRTEHFPLTLESARPSHTSQYLCASCAAGSSGANVLTFGAGSRLTVL.

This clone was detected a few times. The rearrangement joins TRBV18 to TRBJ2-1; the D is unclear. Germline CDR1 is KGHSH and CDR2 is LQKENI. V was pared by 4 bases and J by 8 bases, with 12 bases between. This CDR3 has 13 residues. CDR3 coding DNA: TGTGCCAGCTCACGTGGAACGGTCGATGAGCAGTTCTTC. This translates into CASSRGTVDEQFF.

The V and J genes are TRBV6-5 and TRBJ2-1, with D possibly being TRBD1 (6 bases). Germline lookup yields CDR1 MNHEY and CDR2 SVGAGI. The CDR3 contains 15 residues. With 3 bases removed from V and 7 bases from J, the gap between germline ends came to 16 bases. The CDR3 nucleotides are TGTGCCAGCAGTTATGACCAAAAACAGGGAAATGAGCAGTTCTTC. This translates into CASSYDQKQGNEQFF.

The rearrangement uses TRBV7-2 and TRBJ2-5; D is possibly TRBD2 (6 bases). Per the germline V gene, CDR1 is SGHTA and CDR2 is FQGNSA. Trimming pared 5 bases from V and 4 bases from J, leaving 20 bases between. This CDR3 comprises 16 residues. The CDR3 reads CASSGWISGDRETQYF. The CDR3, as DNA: TGTGCCAGCAGCGGATGGATTTCGGGAGATAGAGAGACCCAGTACTTC. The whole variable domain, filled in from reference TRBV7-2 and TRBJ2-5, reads GAGVSQSPSNKVTEKGKDVELRCDPISGHTALYWYRQSLGQGLEFLIYFQGNSAPDKSGLPSDRFSAERTGGSVSTLTIQRTQQEDSAVYLCASSGWISGDRETQYFGPGTRLLVL.

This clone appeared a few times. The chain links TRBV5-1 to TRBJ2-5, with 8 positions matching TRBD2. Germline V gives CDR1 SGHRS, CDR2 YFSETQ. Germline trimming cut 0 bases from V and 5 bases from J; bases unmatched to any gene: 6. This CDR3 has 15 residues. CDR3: CASSLAGLAMETQYF. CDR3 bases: TGCGCCAGCAGCTTGGCCGGACTAGCTATGGAGACCCAGTACTTC.